This T cell receptor beta chain was profiled in a study of CD8+ T cells in alopecia areata (dated by TCRdb to the late 2010s). Describing the broader study: To study T cell clonal expansion in alopecia areata, the researchers applied high-throughput TCRbeta sequencing to both the C3H/HeJ mouse model and human patients. Scalp tissue and sorted CD4+ and CD8+ peripheral blood T cells from patchy and totalis/universalis alopecia areata patients and from healthy controls were covered by human TCRbeta sequencing. Scalp clonality was compared across normal scalp (n=4), patchy alopecia areata scalp (n=8), and alopecia totalis/universalis scalp (n=8). The RNA source kit depended on sample type: the PAXgene miRNA kit for fixed scalp, the miRNeasy kit for PBMCs, and the RNeasy kit for mouse skin. Amplification of TCRbeta CDR3 regions was done by immunoSEQ multiplex PCR using 35 Vbeta forward primers and 13 Jbeta reverse primers. Results and caveats for the whole study, not just this receptor: Scalp TCR repertoire analysis is complicated because resident alphabeta T cells in normal human skin are also sequenced, whereas mouse skin is dominated by gammadelta T cells. Compared with mice, TCR sequences shared between patients were less clear, possibly partly because of HLA diversity across the patient population. Higher clonality and more expanded CD8+ clones were observed in lesional scalp than in normal scalp, particularly in alopecia totalis/universalis, a finding suggestive of antigenic drive.

There are 13 amino acids in the CDR3, from cysteine to phenylalanine inclusive. Only the CDR3 region is kept as DNA, spanning 39 bases read in frame from base 1. The trim is 0 bases for V and 3 bases for J, with a gap of 6 bases between the germline ends. Reading the germline V gene gives CDR1 SGHRS and CDR2 YFSETQ. Lesional scalp punch biopsies and peripheral blood were collected from alopecia areata patients. PBMCs were separated by density centrifugation and stained for CD3, CD4 and CD8, after which CD4+ and CD8+ T cells were sorted on a FACSAria. Untreated alopecia areata patients were recruited as part of a multicenter biomarker study. Blood CD8+ T cells from a handful of biomarker-study patients were further sorted into NKG2D-low and NKG2D-high fractions. A note on this clone: It lacks a known antigen. Base quality data are lacking; no much larger clone is found one base away.

The library came from the immunoSEQ multiplex PCR assay. To provide template for TCR sequencing, every sample had RNA extracted and reverse transcribed into cDNA. SuperScript III was used for first-strand cDNA synthesis, primed with a 2:1 mix of oligo-dT and random hexamers. A synthetic immune receptor repertoire was used to assess amplification bias, and residual bias was removed computationally. From the authors' description of their analysis: Raw reads were preprocessed to remove errors, and CDR3 was defined according to IMGT conventions as the region from the conserved cysteine to phenylalanine. Clonality was computed by normalizing Shannon entropy by log2 of the number of productive unique TCRs and subtracting the result from 1. Scalp TCRbeta sequences were cross-referenced with sorted blood CD4 and CD8 repertoires so that the CD4 or CD8 identity of scalp clones could be inferred. TCRdb retrieved this table from immuneACCESS and kept in-frame rearrangements only. Not all clones are present; in checked studies, unresolved V genes account for under half, and no reason is known for the remainder. V and J calls and clone size come straight from that table; D and trimming were deduced from the DNA. The sample has 120,000 or so clones on record, around 45% of them singletons. The top ten clones comprise roughly a tenth of the sample.

Sequencing was done on a sample of NKG2D-low CD8+ T cells sorted from blood. The cell subset or site label, read with the paper, signifies: sorted CD8+ NKG2D-low blood T cells. This TCR derives from a human donor with alopecia areata. The V and J genes are TRBV5-1 and TRBJ1-2; D gene: possibly TRBD1, on 6 matching bases. The nucleotides read TGCGCCAGCAGCTTGGGGACAGACTATGGCTACACCTTC. It encodes CASSLGTDYGYTF. Reference TRBV5-1 and TRBJ1-2 proteins supply the regions before and after the CDR3; the full variable domain is: KAGVTQTPRYLIKTRGQQVTLSCSPISGHRSVSWYQQTPGQGLQFLFEYFSETQRNKGNFPGRFSGRQFSNSRSEMNVSTLELGDSALYLCASSLGTDYGYTFGSGTRLTVV.